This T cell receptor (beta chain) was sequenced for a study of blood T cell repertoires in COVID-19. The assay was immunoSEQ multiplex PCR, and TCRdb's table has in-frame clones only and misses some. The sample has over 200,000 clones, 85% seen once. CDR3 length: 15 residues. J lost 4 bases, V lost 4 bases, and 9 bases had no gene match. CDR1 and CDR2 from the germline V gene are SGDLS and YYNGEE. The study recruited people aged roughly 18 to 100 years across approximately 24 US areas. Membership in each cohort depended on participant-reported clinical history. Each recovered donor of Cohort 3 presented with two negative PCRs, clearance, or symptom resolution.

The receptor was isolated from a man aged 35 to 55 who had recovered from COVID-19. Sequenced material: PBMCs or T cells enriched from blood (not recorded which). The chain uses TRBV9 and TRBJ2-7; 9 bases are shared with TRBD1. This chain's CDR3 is CASSPPGQGVYEQYF. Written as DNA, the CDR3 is TGTGCCAGCAGCCCTCCGGGACAGGGAGTGTACGAGCAGTACTTC.